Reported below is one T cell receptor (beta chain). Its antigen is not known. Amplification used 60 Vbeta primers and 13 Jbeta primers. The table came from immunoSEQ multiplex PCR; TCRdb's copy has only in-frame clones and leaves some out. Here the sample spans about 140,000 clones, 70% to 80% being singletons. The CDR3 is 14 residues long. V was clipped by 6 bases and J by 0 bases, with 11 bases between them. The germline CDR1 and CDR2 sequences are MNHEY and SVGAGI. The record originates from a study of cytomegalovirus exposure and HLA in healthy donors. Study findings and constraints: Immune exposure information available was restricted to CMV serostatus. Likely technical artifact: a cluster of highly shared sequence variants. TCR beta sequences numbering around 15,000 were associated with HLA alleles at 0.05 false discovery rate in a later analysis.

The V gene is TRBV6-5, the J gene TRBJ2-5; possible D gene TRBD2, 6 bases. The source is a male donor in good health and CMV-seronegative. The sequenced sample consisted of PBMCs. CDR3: CASSRAGNQETQYF. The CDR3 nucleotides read TGTGCCAGCAGCCGGGCGGGAAACCAAGAGACCCAGTACTTC.